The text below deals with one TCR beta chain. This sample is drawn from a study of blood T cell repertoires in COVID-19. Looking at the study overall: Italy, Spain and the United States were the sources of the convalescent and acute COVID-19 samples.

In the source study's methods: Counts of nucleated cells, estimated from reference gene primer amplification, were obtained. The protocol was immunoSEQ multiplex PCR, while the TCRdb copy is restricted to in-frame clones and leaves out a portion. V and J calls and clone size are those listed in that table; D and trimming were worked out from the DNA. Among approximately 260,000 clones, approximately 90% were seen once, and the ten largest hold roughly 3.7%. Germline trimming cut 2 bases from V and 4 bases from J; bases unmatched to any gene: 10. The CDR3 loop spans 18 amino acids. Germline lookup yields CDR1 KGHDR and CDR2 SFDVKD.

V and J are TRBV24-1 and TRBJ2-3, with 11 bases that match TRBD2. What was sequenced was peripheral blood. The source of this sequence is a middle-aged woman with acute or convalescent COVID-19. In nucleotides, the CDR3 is TGTGCCACCAGTGATTCCCGACTAGCGGGGACGAAATCAGATACGCAGTATTTT. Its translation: CATSDSRLAGTKSDTQYF.